Listed here are 7 T cell receptor beta chains from one sample, sequenced in a study of T cell responses to AZD1222 COVID-19 vaccine. Using immunoSEQ multiplex PCR, the repertoire was profiled, and TCRdb retains in-frame clones only, with some absent. Of some 180,000 clones in the sample, around 90% were seen once. The sequenced sample was peripheral blood, obtained 28 days after the second AZD1222 dose. Receptor source: an adult who received the AZD1222 COVID-19 vaccine.

The chain is built from TRBV4-3 and TRBJ1-2; TRBD1 is a possible D gene (5 bases). The ends were cut back, 0 bases at V and 1 base at J, with 18 bases in the middle. There are 18 residues in the CDR3. Germline V gives CDR1 LGHNA, CDR2 YSLEER. DNA for the CDR3: TGCGCCAGCAGCCAAGATTCGCCTCAAGACAGCGGTAACTATGGCTACACCTTC. Translation gives CASSQDSPQDSGNYGYTF.

The genes are TRBV6-5 and TRBJ1-1, with D tentatively TRBD1 (5 bases). Deletions cut 7 bases from V and 10 bases from J, with 22 bases between. The CDR3 extends over 14 amino acids. CDR1 is MNHEY, CDR2 SVGAGI, per germline. The CDR3 nucleotides are TGTGCCAGCACCAACGGGGGGGAGGCCCCTAGAGCTTTCTTT. Translated, it gives CASTNGGEAPRAFF.

The chain employs TRBV6-5 and TRBJ1-4; no reliable D call. Germline V gives CDR1 MNHEY, CDR2 SVGAGI. The CDR3 is 11 amino acids. V shed 6 bases and J shed 5 bases, with 4 bases lying between them. The CDR3 bases are TGTGCCAGCAGGCACAATGAAAAACTGTTTTTT. Protein: CASRHNEKLFF.

This chain uses TRBV29-1 with TRBJ2-7; 9 nucleotides match TRBD2. CDR3 length: 13 residues. With V trimmed by 4 bases and J by 4 bases, 5 bases remained unmatched. The germline V gene encodes CDR1 SQVTM and CDR2 ANQGSEA. The CDR3 DNA is TGCAGCGTTGCAGCCAGCGGGGGGTACGAGCAGTACTTC. This codes for CSVAASGGYEQYF.

The chain joins TRBV7-2 to TRBJ1-5; tentative D call: TRBD1 (5 bases). The germline gives CDR1 SGHTA, CDR2 FQGNSA. This CDR3 contains 16 residues. V was pared by 3 bases and J by 8 bases, with 20 bases between. The CDR3: CASSFSGRSYGEPQHF. The DNA of the CDR3 is TGTGCCAGCAGCTTCTCGGGGCGCTCCTATGGGGAGCCCCAGCATTTT.

V gene TRBV7-3 combines with J gene TRBJ1-6; D is unclear. The V gene lost 5 bases and the J gene lost 5 bases, with 10 bases spanning the gap. The CDR3 is made up of 14 amino acids. Germline lookup yields CDR1 SGHTA and CDR2 FQGTGA. The CDR3 region has the DNA TGTGCCAGCAGCCATGGACTGAATAATTCACCCCTCCACTTT. It encodes CASSHGLNNSPLHF.

The chain joins TRBV4-3 to TRBJ2-7, with D unclear. The V end lost 1 base, the J end lost 4 bases, and 8 bases lay between the germline ends. Germline V lookup: CDR1 LGHNA, CDR2 YSLEER. The CDR3 covers 13 residues. This chain's CDR3 is CASSQAARYEQYF. CDR3 nucleotide sequence: TGCGCCAGCAGCCAAGCGGCTCGATACGAGCAGTACTTC.